This T cell receptor (beta chain) stems from a study of tumor-infiltrating lymphocytes in primary liver carcinoma. A constant-region primer primed TCR beta cDNA synthesis from 450 to 550 ng of total RNA. Libraries covering TCR beta were generated through three nested multiplex PCR rounds (using a slightly modified ARM-PCR). It was with TRBV1-TRBV30 forward primers and a C-beta reverse primer that the first two PCR rounds were run, at roughly 9 cycles each. TCRdb called the multiplex PCR reads again in MiXCR, with one record for every CDR3 protein. The table includes approximately 110,000 distinct CDR3 sequences, roughly three fifths detected once. DNA and RNA were both co-extracted from approximately 20-30 mg of bulk tissue that had not been sorted. In the case of this clonotype: What it binds is not known.

Study-wide findings and caveats: In tumor-adjacent and tumor-blood pairs, overlap was lower than in tumor region pairs.

This CDR3 is 15 amino acids long. Per the germline V gene, CDR1 is SGHAT and CDR2 is FQNNGV. Sequenced: liver tumor tissue from sampling region 3. Subset meaning: tumor region T3, left-lateral pole. This TCR was recovered from a woman aged 60-70 years with primary liver carcinoma and hepatitis B virus infection. V usage is TRBV11-2 and J usage is TRBJ2-2; the match to TRBD2 covers 7 bases. CDR3 nucleotide sequence: TGTGCTAACAGCTTCACTAGCGCGTACACCGGGGAGCTGTTTTTT. Translated, it gives CANSFTSAYTGELFF.